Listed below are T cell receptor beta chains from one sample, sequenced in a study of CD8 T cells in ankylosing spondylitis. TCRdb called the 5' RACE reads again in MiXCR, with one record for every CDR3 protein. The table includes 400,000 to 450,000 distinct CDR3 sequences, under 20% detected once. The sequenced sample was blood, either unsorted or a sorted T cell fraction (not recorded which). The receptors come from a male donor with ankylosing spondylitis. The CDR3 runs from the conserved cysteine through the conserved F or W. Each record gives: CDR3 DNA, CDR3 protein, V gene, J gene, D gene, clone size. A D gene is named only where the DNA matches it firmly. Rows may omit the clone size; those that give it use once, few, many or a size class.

CDR3 DNA: TGCAGTGCTAGAGATTTGGAGCCGGGGGCCCTCCACTTT; CDR3 protein: CSARDLEPGALHF; V gene: TRBV20-1; J gene: TRBJ1-6; D gene: NA; clone size: NA
CDR3 DNA: TGTGCCAGCAGTCACAAGAGCTCTGGGGCCAACGTCCTGACTTTC; CDR3 protein: CASSHKSSGANVLTF; V gene: TRBV6-5; J gene: TRBJ2-6; D gene: NA; clone size: few
CDR3 DNA: TGTGCCATCAGTGGTGAAGCGGCGACCTACGAGCAGTACTTC; CDR3 protein: CAISGEAATYEQYF; V gene: TRBV10-3; J gene: TRBJ2-7; D gene: NA; clone size: NA
CDR3 DNA: TGTGCCAGCAGCCAGGGACAGAGCTATGGCTACACCTTC; CDR3 protein: CASSQGQSYGYTF; V gene: TRBV2; J gene: TRBJ1-2; D gene: TRBD1; clone size: NA
CDR3 DNA: TGTGCCAGCAGTAGGACAGGGGGCGTCGGTGAAAAACTGTTTTTT; CDR3 protein: CASSRTGGVGEKLFF; V gene: TRBV6-1; J gene: TRBJ1-4; D gene: TRBD1; clone size: few
CDR3 DNA: TGTGCCACCAGTGATCGGGCAGGGGATATGAACACTGAAGCTTTCTTT; CDR3 protein: CATSDRAGDMNTEAFF; V gene: TRBV24-1; J gene: TRBJ1-1; D gene: NA; clone size: few
CDR3 DNA: TGCAGTGCTTTTTTCAGCTACCAAGAGACCCAGTACTTC; CDR3 protein: CSAFFSYQETQYF; V gene: TRBV20-1; J gene: TRBJ2-5; D gene: NA; clone size: NA
CDR3 DNA: TGTGCCAGCAGTTCCCACAGGGCTGGAAACACCATATATTTT; CDR3 protein: CASSSHRAGNTIYF; V gene: TRBV6-2/TRBV6-3; J gene: TRBJ1-3; D gene: NA; clone size: few
CDR3 DNA: TGTGCCAGCAGCTTACTAAGCGGGGGGGGAACTAGCACAGATACGCAGTATTTT; CDR3 protein: CASSLLSGGGTSTDTQYF; V gene: TRBV7-8; J gene: TRBJ2-3; D gene: TRBD2; clone size: NA
CDR3 DNA: TGTGCCAGCAGTGAATCGGGTAGGGAGGGCTCACCCCTCCACTTT; CDR3 protein: CASSESGREGSPLHF; V gene: TRBV25-1; J gene: TRBJ1-6; D gene: NA; clone size: many
CDR3 DNA: TGTGCCAGCAACCGAGCTAGCGGGAGTGGAGATGAGCAGTTCTTC; CDR3 protein: CASNRASGSGDEQFF; V gene: TRBV7-9; J gene: TRBJ2-1; D gene: TRBD2; clone size: few
CDR3 DNA: TGTGCCAGCAGGGCCCAGGGATTGGGGGCGCGGGATGAAAAACTGTTTTTT; CDR3 protein: CASRAQGLGARDEKLFF; V gene: TRBV28; J gene: TRBJ1-4; D gene: NA; clone size: few
CDR3 DNA: TGTGCTAGTGGTTTGGGGCGGGCCATTGGCGAGCAGTACTTC; CDR3 protein: CASGLGRAIGEQYF; V gene: TRBV12-5; J gene: TRBJ2-7; D gene: NA; clone size: NA
CDR3 DNA: TGTGCCAGCAGCCAAGATGTGAACAGGGGATCCTTGGATGAGCAGTTCTTC; CDR3 protein: CASSQDVNRGSLDEQFF; V gene: TRBV14; J gene: TRBJ2-1; D gene: TRBD1; clone size: NA
CDR3 DNA: TGTGCCAGCAGCTTGCCCGGGGCGGACACTGAAGCTTTCTTT; CDR3 protein: CASSLPGADTEAFF; V gene: TRBV7-9; J gene: TRBJ1-1; D gene: NA; clone size: few
CDR3 DNA: TGTGCCAGCAGTGTTGACAGGGGGAAGCTTACGAATGAGCAGTTCTTC; CDR3 protein: CASSVDRGKLTNEQFF; V gene: TRBV25-1; J gene: TRBJ2-1; D gene: TRBD1; clone size: NA
CDR3 DNA: TGTGCCACCAGTGACCCTCGGGCTAGACTTATCAATGAGCAGTTCTTC; CDR3 protein: CATSDPRARLINEQFF; V gene: TRBV24-1; J gene: TRBJ2-1; D gene: NA; clone size: NA
CDR3 DNA: TGCGCCAGCAGCTTGACAGGGGGTCAGCACGAGCAGTACTTC; CDR3 protein: CASSLTGGQHEQYF; V gene: TRBV5-1; J gene: TRBJ2-7; D gene: TRBD1; clone size: NA
CDR3 DNA: TGCGCCAGCAGCTCCCGGACAGGGGACGAAAAACTGTTTTTT; CDR3 protein: CASSSRTGDEKLFF; V gene: TRBV5-1; J gene: TRBJ1-4; D gene: TRBD1; clone size: few
CDR3 DNA: TGCAGTGCCCCGCTTGGGCGCAAGGTGGGCACAGATACGCAGTATTTT; CDR3 protein: CSAPLGRKVGTDTQYF; V gene: TRBV20-1; J gene: TRBJ2-3; D gene: NA; clone size: few
CDR3 DNA: TGCAGTGCTAGTCCGGGACAGGGGGCTCAAGAGCAGTACTTC; CDR3 protein: CSASPGQGAQEQYF; V gene: TRBV20-1; J gene: TRBJ2-7; D gene: TRBD1; clone size: NA
CDR3 DNA: TGCAGCGTTTACCAGGGTTCAGAGACCCAGTACTTC; CDR3 protein: CSVYQGSETQYF; V gene: TRBV29-1; J gene: TRBJ2-5; D gene: NA; clone size: many
CDR3 DNA: TGCAGTGCTAGAGACTTGCGGGGTGGGGCCAACGTCCTGACTTTC; CDR3 protein: CSARDLRGGANVLTF; V gene: TRBV20-1; J gene: TRBJ2-6; D gene: NA; clone size: NA
CDR3 DNA: TGTGCCAGCAGCTATCAAAATGAAGAGACCCAGTACTTC; CDR3 protein: CASSYQNEETQYF; V gene: TRBV5-4; J gene: TRBJ2-5; D gene: NA; clone size: NA
CDR3 DNA: TGTGCCAGCAGTTCTACAGGGAGTCAGCCCCAGCATTTT; CDR3 protein: CASSSTGSQPQHF; V gene: TRBV12-3/TRBV12-4; J gene: TRBJ1-5; D gene: NA; clone size: many
CDR3 DNA: TGCAGTGCTAGAGAGGTGGCAGGGGTAAATTCACCCCTCCACTTT; CDR3 protein: CSAREVAGVNSPLHF; V gene: TRBV20-1; J gene: TRBJ1-6; D gene: NA; clone size: few
CDR3 DNA: TGTGCCAGCAGCTTAGGGCCAGGGCCCCCAGATACGCAGTATTTT; CDR3 protein: CASSLGPGPPDTQYF; V gene: TRBV7-3; J gene: TRBJ2-3; D gene: NA; clone size: few
CDR3 DNA: TGCAGTTCACGTAGTCGGACCGGGGAGCTGTTTTTT; CDR3 protein: CSSRSRTGELFF; V gene: TRBV20-1; J gene: TRBJ2-2; D gene: NA; clone size: few
CDR3 DNA: TGTGTCAGCAGCCTCTCGACAGATCAGCCCCAGCATTTT; CDR3 protein: CVSSLSTDQPQHF; V gene: TRBV14; J gene: TRBJ1-5; D gene: NA; clone size: few
CDR3 DNA: TGTGCCAGCGTGGGCTTTTACCTCAATGGCTACACCTTC; CDR3 protein: CASVGFYLNGYTF; V gene: TRBV12-3/TRBV12-4; J gene: TRBJ1-2; D gene: NA; clone size: many
CDR3 DNA: TGTGCCAGCGGGTCCAGACTCTATGGCTACACCTTC; CDR3 protein: CASGSRLYGYTF; V gene: TRBV5-6; J gene: TRBJ1-2; D gene: NA; clone size: NA
CDR3 DNA: TGCGCCAGCAGTTTGACTCCAATCTCTGGGGCCAACGTCCTGACTTTC; CDR3 protein: CASSLTPISGANVLTF; V gene: TRBV5-1; J gene: TRBJ2-6; D gene: NA; clone size: many
CDR3 DNA: TGTGCCAGCAGTAAGACAGGCGAGTCAGGGTCCTACAATGAGCAGTTCTTC; CDR3 protein: CASSKTGESGSYNEQFF; V gene: TRBV6-1; J gene: TRBJ2-1; D gene: NA; clone size: NA
CDR3 DNA: TGCAGCGTTGCTCAGGGGCGGAACACTGAAGCTTTCTTT; CDR3 protein: CSVAQGRNTEAFF; V gene: TRBV29-1; J gene: TRBJ1-1; D gene: NA; clone size: NA
CDR3 DNA: TGCAGTGTTCCGGGACAGACCCCCTACGAGCAGTACTTC; CDR3 protein: CSVPGQTPYEQYF; V gene: TRBV20-1; J gene: TRBJ2-7; D gene: TRBD1; clone size: few
CDR3 DNA: TGCGCCAGCAGCTTGTCCCGGACGCACGAGCAGTACTTC; CDR3 protein: CASSLSRTHEQYF; V gene: TRBV5-1; J gene: TRBJ2-7; D gene: NA; clone size: few
CDR3 DNA: TGCGCCAGCAGCCAAGATGGCGGGGTTATCACAGATACGCAGTATTTT; CDR3 protein: CASSQDGGVITDTQYF; V gene: TRBV4-1; J gene: TRBJ2-3; D gene: NA; clone size: NA
CDR3 DNA: TGTGCCAGCAGCCCCAGGACTAGCGGGAGTTACCCAGATACGCAGTATTTT; CDR3 protein: CASSPRTSGSYPDTQYF; V gene: TRBV9; J gene: TRBJ2-3; D gene: TRBD2; clone size: NA
CDR3 DNA: TGTGCCAGCAGTCCCGGACGGACGAGGATCTCCTACGAGCAGTACTTC; CDR3 protein: CASSPGRTRISYEQYF; V gene: TRBV12-3/TRBV12-4; J gene: TRBJ2-7; D gene: NA; clone size: many
CDR3 DNA: TGCGCCAGCAGCACGGGACTAGCGGGAGTTCGCACCGGGGAGCTGTTTTTT; CDR3 protein: CASSTGLAGVRTGELFF; V gene: TRBV5-1; J gene: TRBJ2-2; D gene: TRBD2; clone size: few
CDR3 DNA: TGTGCCAGCAGGGGACAGGGGGCGGATACGCAGTATTTT; CDR3 protein: CASRGQGADTQYF; V gene: TRBV6-1; J gene: TRBJ2-3; D gene: TRBD1; clone size: many
CDR3 DNA: TGTGCCAGCAGGCAGGGGGTCGGCGGAAACACCATATATTTT; CDR3 protein: CASRQGVGGNTIYF; V gene: TRBV6-1; J gene: TRBJ1-3; D gene: TRBD1; clone size: NA
CDR3 DNA: TGTGCCAGTAGGGAGACAGGGGGAAGAGTCGAGCAGTACTTC; CDR3 protein: CASRETGGRVEQYF; V gene: TRBV19; J gene: TRBJ2-7; D gene: TRBD1; clone size: NA
CDR3 DNA: TGTGCCAGCAGCCAGCCAGTTCGGGACGGTTCTTACGAGCAGTACTTC; CDR3 protein: CASSQPVRDGSYEQYF; V gene: TRBV4-2; J gene: TRBJ2-7; D gene: NA; clone size: NA
CDR3 DNA: TGTGCCAGCAGTGACCCAAAGGGACAGGGGGTGAAAGAGCAGTACTTC; CDR3 protein: CASSDPKGQGVKEQYF; V gene: TRBV25-1; J gene: TRBJ2-7; D gene: TRBD1; clone size: many
CDR3 DNA: TGTGCCAGCAGCCCTGCTACACTCCCCCAAGAGACCCAGTACTTC; CDR3 protein: CASSPATLPQETQYF; V gene: TRBV3-1; J gene: TRBJ2-5; D gene: NA; clone size: few
CDR3 DNA: TGTGCCAGCAGTTATCTTTATCGGGTGGGGGGCCGAGATACGCAGTATTTT; CDR3 protein: CASSYLYRVGGRDTQYF; V gene: TRBV6-5; J gene: TRBJ2-3; D gene: NA; clone size: NA
CDR3 DNA: TGTGCCAGCAGCTTAGACAGAAGTAATGAGCAGTTCTTC; CDR3 protein: CASSLDRSNEQFF; V gene: TRBV7-2; J gene: TRBJ2-1; D gene: NA; clone size: NA
CDR3 DNA: TGTGCCAGTAGTAAGTGGGCTAGCGGGGACTACGAGCAGTACTTC; CDR3 protein: CASSKWASGDYEQYF; V gene: TRBV19; J gene: TRBJ2-7; D gene: TRBD2; clone size: NA
CDR3 DNA: TGTGCCAGCATAAGAGGTCCTTACTATAGCAATCAGCCCCAGCATTTT; CDR3 protein: CASIRGPYYSNQPQHF; V gene: TRBV28; J gene: TRBJ1-5; D gene: NA; clone size: NA
CDR3 DNA: TGTGCCAGCAGCGGGACACAAGGAGGATACGAGCAGTACTTC; CDR3 protein: CASSGTQGGYEQYF; V gene: TRBV6-1; J gene: TRBJ2-7; D gene: NA; clone size: NA
CDR3 DNA: TGTGCCAGCAGCCTTTCGACAGGGCTGGTGCATGAGCAGTTCTTC; CDR3 protein: CASSLSTGLVHEQFF; V gene: TRBV7-8; J gene: TRBJ2-1; D gene: TRBD1; clone size: many
CDR3 DNA: TGTGCCAGCAGCGTAGAAACCTGGGCCAACGTCCTGACTTTC; CDR3 protein: CASSVETWANVLTF; V gene: TRBV9; J gene: TRBJ2-6; D gene: NA; clone size: few
CDR3 DNA: TGTGCCAGCAGCGTAGAAGCGACAGCTAACTATGGCTACACCTTC; CDR3 protein: CASSVEATANYGYTF; V gene: TRBV9; J gene: TRBJ1-2; D gene: NA; clone size: NA
CDR3 DNA: TGCAGCGGGGCTTCCGGCACAGATACGCAGTATTTT; CDR3 protein: CSGASGTDTQYF; V gene: TRBV29-1; J gene: TRBJ2-3; D gene: NA; clone size: few
CDR3 DNA: TGCGCCAGCAGCTTGGGGGATACAGGGTCCTATGGCTACACCTTC; CDR3 protein: CASSLGDTGSYGYTF; V gene: TRBV5-1; J gene: TRBJ1-2; D gene: NA; clone size: NA
CDR3 DNA: TGCGCCAGCAGCCAAGGGTGGTCCCCCACAGATACGCAGTATTTT; CDR3 protein: CASSQGWSPTDTQYF; V gene: TRBV4-1; J gene: TRBJ2-3; D gene: NA; clone size: few